This T cell receptor beta chain was recorded in a study of blood T cell repertoires in COVID-19. Study background: COVID-19 samples from acute and convalescent phases originated in the United States, Italy and Spain.

CDR3 size: 16 residues. V was pared by 5 bases and J by 0 bases, with 16 bases between. Germline V lookup: CDR1 KGHDR, CDR2 SFDVKD. In the authors' workflow: Amplified reference gene primers provided the basis for estimating nucleated cell counts. Produced via immunoSEQ multiplex PCR; TCRdb's table is partial and in-frame only. V and J calls and clone size are copied from that table; D and trimming were computed from the DNA. The sample has about 110,000 clones, just over 75% seen once. This rearrangement joins TRBV24-1 to TRBJ2-7; D unclear. This sequence was found in a woman of 80 years or more with acute or convalescent COVID-19. The sample was peripheral blood. CDR3 sequence: CATSAPSGDGSYEQYF. CDR3 bases: TGTGCCACCAGTGCCCCGTCGGGTGACGGCTCCTACGAGCAGTACTTC.